These 27 T cell receptor beta chains originate from one sample sequenced in a study of post-analysis software for immune sequencing data. Study-level results: Several TRBV segments (TRBV5-6, TRBV5-1 and TRBV20-1 among them) occurred more frequently in patients than in controls.

Their target antigens are unknown. The TCR beta cDNA libraries contained unique molecular identifiers. TCRdb reanalysed the PCR reads using MiXCR and keeps one entry per CDR3 protein. In the table there are 750,000 to 950,000 distinct CDR3 sequences, around 53% of which are singletons. Sequenced material: blood. The source of these receptors is a girl aged 5-17 years with multiple sclerosis.

The J gene is TRBJ2-4, the V gene TRBV20-1, with a weak D call TRBD1 (6 bases). The ends were cut back, 5 bases at V and 0 bases at J, with 14 bases in the middle. The germline V gene has CDR1 DFQATT and CDR2 SNEGSKA (reference sequence). The CDR3 has 15 residues. The CDR3 DNA sequence: TGCAGTGCTTCCTACAGGGCCCTAGCCAAAAACATTCAGTACTTC. Translated: CSASYRALAKNIQYF.

This chain uses TRBV3-1 with TRBJ2-3; D possibly corresponds to TRBD2 (6 bases). This CDR3 contains 16 residues. The germline V and J ends were trimmed by 1 base and 2 bases, with 13 bases remaining between them. Germline CDR1 and CDR2: LGHDT and YNNKEL (reference sequence). The DNA of the CDR3 is TGTGCCAGCAGCCAAGGAGGAGGGATTGTCACAGATACGCAGTATTTT. It translates to CASSQGGGIVTDTQYF.

The chain has TRBV7-9 and TRBJ2-7, with 9 positions matching TRBD1. The CDR3 consists of 17 residues. Unmatched junction bases numbered 11, after V lost 1 base and J lost 4 bases. CDR1 SEHNR and CDR2 FQNEAQ come from the germline V gene (reference sequence). CDR3 in amino acids: CASSLVGTGFGRYEQYF. The CDR3 DNA is TGTGCCAGCAGCTTAGTGGGGACAGGGTTTGGGAGGTACGAGCAGTACTTC.

V and J are TRBV29-1 and TRBJ2-5; TRBD1 agrees at 10 bases. Germline V CDR1 and CDR2: SQVTM, ANQGSEA. V trimming: 1 base; J trimming: 2 bases; junction bases outside the gene matches: 1. This CDR3 region has 14 residues. The CDR3 loop is CSVEGDRGQETQYF. The CDR3 bases are TGCAGCGTTGAAGGGGACAGGGGACAAGAGACCCAGTACTTC.

The CDR3 DNA sequence: TGTGCCAGCAGCCACAGGGGGCCAGAGACCCAGTACTTC. Translation: CASSHRGPETQYF. V is TRBV6-6 and J is TRBJ2-5; 9 positions agree with TRBD1. V was clipped by 6 bases and J by 4 bases; unmatched bases: 3. The germline CDR1 and CDR2 sequences are MNHNY and SVGAGI (reference sequence). The CDR3 loop spans 13 amino acids.

In its sample, this clonotype was seen a few times. The chain links TRBV5-1 to TRBJ2-3; D is uncertain. The CDR3 covers 15 residues. From germline, CDR1 is SGHRS and CDR2 YFSETQ. The V end lost 0 bases, the J end lost 4 bases, and 12 bases lay between the germline ends. The CDR3 DNA reads TGCGCCAGCAGCTTGGATACGAAAGGGCCAGATACGCAGTATTTT. Amino acid sequence: CASSLDTKGPDTQYF.

This clonotype was seen only a few times. The rearrangement links TRBV5-1 to TRBJ2-3; D ambiguous. The CDR3 covers 13 residues. V lost 1 base to trimming and J lost 4 bases, with 7 bases between them. Per germline, CDR1 SGHRS and CDR2 YFSETQ. In nucleotides, the CDR3 is TGCGCCAGCAGCTTGTTCCAGTCAGATACGCAGTATTTT. Protein product: CASSLFQSDTQYF.

V is TRBV5-1 and J is TRBJ2-5; 12 nucleotides align to TRBD2. Germline values: CDR1 SGHRS, CDR2 YFSETQ. This CDR3 spans 15 amino acids. Trimming took 4 bases from V and 11 from J; bases not matched to a gene: 12. The CDR3, as DNA: TGCGCCAGCAGCAGACTAGCGGGGGCGTACAATGAGCAGTACTTC. The encoded protein is CASSRLAGAYNEQYF.

This clonotype was seen a few times. The chain uses TRBV15 and TRBJ2-5; D is unresolved. The end of the DNA fits TRBJ2-7 better, so the J call may be wrong. CDR3 length: 13 amino acids. Germline V CDR1 and CDR2: LNHNV, YYDKDF (reference sequence). As DNA, the CDR3 is TGTGCCACCAGCAGCGGAGTCCAAGGCGAGCAGTACTTC. It yields the protein CATSSGVQGEQYF.

This chain links TRBV20-1 with TRBJ1-2, with D tentatively TRBD1 (5 bases). The germline V gene has CDR1 DFQATT and CDR2 SNEGSKA (reference sequence). This CDR3 contains 13 residues. V shed 3 bases and J shed 3 bases, with 11 bases lying between them. The DNA for the CDR3 is TGCAGTGCTAGGTACTGGGGCGACTATGGCTACACCTTC. Amino acids: CSARYWGDYGYTF.

This clonotype was recorded only once. The chain has TRBV5-1 and TRBJ2-1; D unresolved. V lost 4 bases, J lost 6 bases, and 11 bases lay in between. This CDR3 contains 13 residues. Germline CDR1 reads SGHRS; CDR2 reads YFSETQ. DNA of the CDR3: TGCGCCAGCAGCCCTTACGGACCCAATGAGCAGTTCTTC. Protein product: CASSPYGPNEQFF.

This clonotype has only a few counts. The chain employs TRBV5-1 and TRBJ2-3, with D possibly matching TRBD1 (5 bases). V was clipped by 0 bases and J by 4 bases, with 15 bases between them. The CDR3 loop spans 16 amino acids. Germline CDR1 is SGHRS and CDR2 is YFSETQ. The CDR3 sequence is CASSLVAGLWADTQYF. As DNA, the CDR3 is TGCGCCAGCAGCTTGGTAGCAGGGCTTTGGGCAGATACGCAGTATTTT.

The V call is TRBV2, the J call TRBJ1-2; possible D gene TRBD1, 6 bases. CDR1 and CDR2 (germline): SNHLY, FYNNEI. V dropped 11 bases and J dropped 4 bases, with 17 bases sitting between them. This CDR3 region has 13 residues. The DNA for the CDR3 is TGTGCCCGGGGGGCTACAACCCGCTATGGCTACACCTTC. Its protein product is CARGATTRYGYTF.

V usage is TRBV12-3 or TRBV12-4 and J usage is TRBJ2-7, with a tentative D call TRBD2 (6 bases). This CDR3 comprises 14 residues. The ends were cut back, 11 bases at V and 0 bases at J, with 17 bases in the middle. CDR3 in amino acids: CASRYGGLSYEQYF. CDR3 DNA sequence: TGTGCCTCACGATACGGGGGACTCTCCTACGAGCAGTACTTC.

The genes are TRBV3-1 and TRBJ2-3; no reliable D call. The CDR3 sequence is 14 residues long. The germline V and J ends were trimmed by 0 bases and 2 bases, with 6 bases remaining between them. Looked up from germline, CDR1 is LGHDT and CDR2 is YNNKEL (reference sequence). The CDR3 bases are TGTGCCAGCAGCCAAGATCACACCACAGATACGCAGTATTTT. Its protein product is CASSQDHTTDTQYF.

Concerning this clonotype: Since no conserved phenylalanine or tryptophan closes the CDR3, a read error is the likely cause. The V and J genes are TRBV6-5 and TRBJ2-7, with D tentatively TRBD1 (6 bases). The CDR3 extends over 15 amino acids. Trimming cost V 2 bases and J 2 bases, with 13 bases left between them. The germline V gene has CDR1 MNHEY and CDR2 SVGAGI. The chain's CDR3 is CASSYGPRGPYEQYL. The CDR3, as DNA: TGTGCCAGCAGTTACGGGCCCAGGGGACCCTACGAGCAGTACCTC.

The chain carries TRBV27 and TRBJ2-5; TRBD2 might be the D (6 bases). The V end was cut by 6 bases, the J end by 1 base, with 15 bases between. Germline lookup yields CDR1 MNHEY and CDR2 SMNVEV (reference sequence). The CDR3 has 15 amino acids. CDR3 region: CASSPAGGFQETQYF. The CDR3 DNA sequence: TGTGCCAGCAGCCCAGCGGGTGGGTTCCAAGAGACCCAGTACTTC.

The chain links TRBV5-1 to TRBJ1-2; 10 positions agree with TRBD1. J lost 0 bases, V lost 7 bases, and 6 bases had no gene match. The CDR3 totals 15 residues. The germline V gene has CDR1 SGHRS and CDR2 YFSETQ. The DNA for the CDR3 is TGCGCCAGCTCTACCGGACAGGGGGCTAACTATGGCTACACCTTC. As protein: CASSTGQGANYGYTF.

This clonotype was detected once. V is TRBV5-1 and J is TRBJ1-2, with D tentatively TRBD1 (5 bases). This CDR3 comprises 16 residues. Germline-derived CDR1 and CDR2 are SGHRS and YFSETQ. The V and J ends lost 4 bases and 2 bases respectively, with 18 bases between them. The CDR3 DNA sequence: TGCGCCAGCAGCCCAGGCGGCGGGGGAGACAACTATGGCTACACCTTC. It encodes CASSPGGGGDNYGYTF.

The chain uses TRBV5-5 and TRBJ1-2; 8 bases agree with TRBD1. CDR1 SGHKS and CDR2 YYEKEE come from the germline V gene (reference sequence). This CDR3 contains 14 residues. The ends lost 4 bases at V and 4 bases at J; junction bases unmatched: 6. The chain's CDR3 is CASSQTGDGYGYTF. Here the CDR3 DNA reads TGTGCCAGCAGCCAGACAGGGGATGGCTATGGCTACACCTTC.

This clonotype was seen more than once but under ten times. The chain combines TRBV4-1 with TRBJ2-7, with D perhaps TRBD1 (5 bases). Trimming stripped 5 bases from V and 0 bases from J, with 14 bases between. The CDR3 runs to 15 residues. Germline V gene lookup returns CDR1 MGHRA and CDR2 YSYEKL. This chain's CDR3 is CASSLSQGASYEQYF. As DNA, the CDR3 is TGCGCCAGCAGCTTAAGCCAAGGGGCCTCCTACGAGCAGTACTTC.

V gene TRBV6-6 combines with J gene TRBJ1-5, with D perhaps TRBD1 (5 bases). Germline V lookup: CDR1 MNHNY, CDR2 SVGAGI (reference sequence). Trimming removed 0 bases at V and 2 bases at J, with 11 bases between. The CDR3 is 16 amino acids. The CDR3 nucleotides are TGTGCCAGCAGTTACTCGAATAAAGGGGGCAATCAGCCCCAGCATTTT. It yields the protein CASSYSNKGGNQPQHF.

As to this clonotype: A read error may account for a junction end that differs from germline. The rearrangement joins TRBV7-7 to TRBJ2-7; D may be TRBD1 (5 bases). There are 13 residues in the CDR3. The germline gives CDR1 SSHAT, CDR2 FNYEAQ (reference sequence). CDR3 amino acids: CASSSDQGYEQYF. For the CDR3, the DNA is TGTGCTAGCAGCTCGGATCAGGGCTACGAGCAGTACTTC.

The sample holds a few counts of this clonotype. V usage is TRBV4-1 and J usage is TRBJ1-4, with TRBD1 identical over 9 bases. The CDR3 is made up of 15 amino acids. The V and J ends lost 3 bases and 8 bases, in that order; junction bases with no gene match: 7. Germline-derived CDR1 and CDR2 are MGHRA and YSYEKL. CDR3 nucleotides: TGCGCCAGCAGCCAGACACAGGGGGCAAGGGAAAAACTGTTTTTT. It is translated as CASSQTQGAREKLFF.

The chain combines TRBV20-1 with TRBJ2-1; 8 bases match TRBD2. CDR3 length equals 17 residues. Germline V gene lookup returns CDR1 DFQATT and CDR2 SNEGSKA (reference sequence). The V segment lost 5 bases and the J segment 8 bases; nucleotides outside the gene matches: 20. The CDR3 sequence is CSAGGWSSGRRQHEQFF. CDR3 DNA: TGCAGTGCTGGGGGTTGGTCTAGCGGGCGGAGGCAGCATGAGCAGTTCTTC.

V gene TRBV12-3 or TRBV12-4 combines with J gene TRBJ2-3; D remains ambiguous. The CDR3 extends over 14 amino acids. Trimming removed 1 base from V and 9 bases from J, with 14 bases in between. The CDR3 DNA reads TGTGCCAGCAGTTTAGAGGTGGGGTCTGTGACGCAGTATTTT. This gives the protein CASSLEVGSVTQYF.

The table lists this clonotype with a few counts. The J gene is TRBJ2-3, the V gene TRBV12-3 or TRBV12-4; the D gene is possibly TRBD1 (5 bases). The CDR3 spans 15 residues. Trimming removed 6 bases from V and 2 bases from J, with 15 bases in between. The CDR3 bases are TGTGCCAGCAGGGCGACAGCCCCTTCCACAGATACGCAGTATTTT. Translated, it gives CASRATAPSTDTQYF.